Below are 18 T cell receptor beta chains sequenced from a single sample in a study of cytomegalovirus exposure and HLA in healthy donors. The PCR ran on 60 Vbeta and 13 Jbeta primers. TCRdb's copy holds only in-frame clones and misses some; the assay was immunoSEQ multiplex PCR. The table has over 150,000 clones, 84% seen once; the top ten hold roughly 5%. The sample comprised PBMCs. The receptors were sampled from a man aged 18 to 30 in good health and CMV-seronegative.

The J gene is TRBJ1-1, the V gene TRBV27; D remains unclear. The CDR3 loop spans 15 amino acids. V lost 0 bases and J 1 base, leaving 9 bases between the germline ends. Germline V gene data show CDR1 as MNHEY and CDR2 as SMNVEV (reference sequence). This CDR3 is CASSLSWGGNTEAFF. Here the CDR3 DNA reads TGTGCCAGCAGTTTATCGTGGGGAGGGAACACTGAAGCTTTCTTT.

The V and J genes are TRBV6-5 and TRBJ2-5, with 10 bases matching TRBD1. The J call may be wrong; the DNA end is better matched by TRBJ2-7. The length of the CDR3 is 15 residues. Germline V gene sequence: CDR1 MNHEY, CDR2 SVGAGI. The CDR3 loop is CASSRGTGARSEQYF. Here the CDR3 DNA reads TGTGCCAGCAGTCGAGGGACAGGGGCACGATCCGAGCAGTACTTC.

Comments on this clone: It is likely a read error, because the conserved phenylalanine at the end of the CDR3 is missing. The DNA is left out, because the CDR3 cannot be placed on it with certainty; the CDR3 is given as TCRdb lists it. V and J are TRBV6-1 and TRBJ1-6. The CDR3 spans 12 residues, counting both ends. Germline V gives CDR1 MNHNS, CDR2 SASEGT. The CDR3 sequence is CASSVPGLQRAL.

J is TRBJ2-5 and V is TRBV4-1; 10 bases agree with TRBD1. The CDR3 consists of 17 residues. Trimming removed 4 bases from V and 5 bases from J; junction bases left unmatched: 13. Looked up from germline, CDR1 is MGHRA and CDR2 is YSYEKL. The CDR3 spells CASSPLRGQGQGETQYF. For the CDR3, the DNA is TGCGCCAGCAGCCCTCTCCGGGGACAGGGGCAGGGGGAGACCCAGTACTTC.

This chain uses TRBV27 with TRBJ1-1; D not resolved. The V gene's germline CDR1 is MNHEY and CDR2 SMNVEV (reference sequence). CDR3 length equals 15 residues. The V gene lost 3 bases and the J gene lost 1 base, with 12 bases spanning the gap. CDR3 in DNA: TGTGCCAGCAGTTTTTTCCAGGCACCGAACACTGAAGCTTTCTTT. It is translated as CASSFFQAPNTEAFF.

The CDR3 spells CASSLTGLELNEKLFF. The CDR3, as DNA: TGTGCCAGCAGCTTAACGGGACTCGAGTTAAATGAAAAACTGTTTTTT. The chain couples TRBV5-8 to TRBJ1-4, with TRBD1 as a possible D gene (5 bases). V was trimmed by 2 bases and J by 5 bases, leaving 16 bases between them. The CDR3 extends over 16 amino acids. Per the germline V gene, CDR1 is SGHTS and CDR2 is YDEGEE.

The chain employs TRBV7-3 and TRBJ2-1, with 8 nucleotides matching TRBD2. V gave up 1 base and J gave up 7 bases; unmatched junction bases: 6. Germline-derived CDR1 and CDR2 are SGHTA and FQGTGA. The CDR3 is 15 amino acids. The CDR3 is CASSLMFSGINEQFF. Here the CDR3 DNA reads TGTGCCAGCAGCTTAATGTTTAGCGGGATTAATGAGCAGTTCTTC.

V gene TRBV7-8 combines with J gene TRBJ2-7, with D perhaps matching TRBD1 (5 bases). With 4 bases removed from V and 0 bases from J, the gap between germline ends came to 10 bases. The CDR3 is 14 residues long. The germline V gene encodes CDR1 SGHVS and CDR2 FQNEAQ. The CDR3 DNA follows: TGTGCCAGCAGCTACTTACAGGCCTCCTACGAGCAGTACTTC. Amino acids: CASSYLQASYEQYF. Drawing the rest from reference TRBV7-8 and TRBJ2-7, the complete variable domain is GAGVSQSPRYKVAKRGQDVALRCDPISGHVSLFWYQQALGQGPEFLTYFQNEAQLDKSGLPSDRFFAERPEGSVSTLKIQRTQQEDSAVYLCASSYLQASYEQYFGPGTRLTVT.

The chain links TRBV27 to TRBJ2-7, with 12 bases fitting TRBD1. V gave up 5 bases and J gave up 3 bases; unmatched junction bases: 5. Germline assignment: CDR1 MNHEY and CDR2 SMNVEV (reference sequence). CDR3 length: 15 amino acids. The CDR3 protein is CASSLGQGAVYEQYF. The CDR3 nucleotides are TGTGCCAGCAGTCTGGGACAGGGGGCGGTCTACGAGCAGTACTTC.

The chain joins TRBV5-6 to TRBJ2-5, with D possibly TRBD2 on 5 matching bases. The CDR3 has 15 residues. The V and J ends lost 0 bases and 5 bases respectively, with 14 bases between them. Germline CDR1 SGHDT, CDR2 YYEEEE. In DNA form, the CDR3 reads TGTGCCAGCAGCTTGGAGACGGGATGGGAGGAGACCCAGTACTTC. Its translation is CASSLETGWEETQYF.

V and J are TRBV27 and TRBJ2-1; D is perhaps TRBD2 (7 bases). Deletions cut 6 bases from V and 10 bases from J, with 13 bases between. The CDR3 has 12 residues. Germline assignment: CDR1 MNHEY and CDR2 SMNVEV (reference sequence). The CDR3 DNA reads TGTGCCAGCAGCGCCGGGGGGCGGGAGCAGTTCTTC. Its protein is CASSAGGREQFF.

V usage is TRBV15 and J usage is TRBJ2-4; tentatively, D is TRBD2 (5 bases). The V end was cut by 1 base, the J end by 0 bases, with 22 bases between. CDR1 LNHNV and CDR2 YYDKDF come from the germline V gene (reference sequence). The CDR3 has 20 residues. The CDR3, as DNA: TGTGCCACCAGCAGAGGTAATTATGGAGGACCGCTCCTAGCCAAAAACATTCAGTACTTC. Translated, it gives CATSRGNYGGPLLAKNIQYF.

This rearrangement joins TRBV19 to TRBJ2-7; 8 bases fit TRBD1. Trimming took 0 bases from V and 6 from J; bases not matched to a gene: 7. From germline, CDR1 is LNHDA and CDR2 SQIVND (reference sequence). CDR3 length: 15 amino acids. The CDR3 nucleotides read TGTGCCAGTAGTATAGATCAGGCAGGGGGCGGCGAGCAGTACTTC. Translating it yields CASSIDQAGGGEQYF.

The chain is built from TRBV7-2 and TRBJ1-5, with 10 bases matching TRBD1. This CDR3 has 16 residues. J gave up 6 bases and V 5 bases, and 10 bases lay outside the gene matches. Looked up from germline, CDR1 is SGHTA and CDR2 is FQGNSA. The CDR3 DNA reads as TGTGCCAGCAGCGGAGGGGGACAGGGGAAGGGTCAGCCCCAGCATTTT. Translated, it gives CASSGGGQGKGQPQHF.

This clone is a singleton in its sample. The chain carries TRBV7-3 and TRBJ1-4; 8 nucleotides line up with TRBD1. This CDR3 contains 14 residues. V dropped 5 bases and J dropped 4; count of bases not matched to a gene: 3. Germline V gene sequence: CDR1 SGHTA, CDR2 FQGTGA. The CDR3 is CASSQTGDNEKLFF. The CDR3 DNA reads TGTGCCAGCAGCCAGACAGGGGATAATGAAAAACTGTTTTTT.

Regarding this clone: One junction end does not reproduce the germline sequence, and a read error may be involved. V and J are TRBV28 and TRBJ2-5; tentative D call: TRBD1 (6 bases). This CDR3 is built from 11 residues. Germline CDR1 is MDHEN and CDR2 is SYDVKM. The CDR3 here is CASSSRETGHF. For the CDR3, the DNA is TGTGCCAGCAGTTCGAGGGAGACAGGACACTTC.

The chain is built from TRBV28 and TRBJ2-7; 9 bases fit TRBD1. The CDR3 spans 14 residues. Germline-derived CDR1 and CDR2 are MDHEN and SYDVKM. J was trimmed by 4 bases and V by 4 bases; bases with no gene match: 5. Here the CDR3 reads CASSYGTGLYEQYF. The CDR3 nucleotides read TGTGCCAGCAGTTACGGGACAGGGCTGTACGAGCAGTACTTC.

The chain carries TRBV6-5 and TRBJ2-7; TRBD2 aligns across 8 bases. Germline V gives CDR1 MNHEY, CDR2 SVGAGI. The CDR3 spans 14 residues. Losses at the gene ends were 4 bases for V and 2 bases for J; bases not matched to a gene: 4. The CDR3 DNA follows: TGTGCCAGCAGTTTTGGCGGGAGGACCTACGAGCAGTACTTC. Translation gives CASSFGGRTYEQYF.